This T cell receptor (beta chain) comes out of a study of T-cell reconstitution after alpha-beta-depleted transplantation in children. The study, taken as a whole, reports: TCRbeta diversity was high at day 60 in some patients (a result of surviving recipient T cells and thymic progenitors). Once a year had passed after transplant, T-cell counts and diversity came mostly from newly produced T cells. The origin of alpha-beta T cells about two months after transplant was reportedly several hundred expanded graft clones.

This clonotype was seen a handful of times. Its cognate antigen is unknown. Preparation of the TCRbeta library used unique molecular identifiers. TCRdb processed the PCR reads anew with MiXCR; each CDR3 protein has one entry. The repertoire includes 200,000 to 250,000 distinct CDR3 sequences, under 30% of them detected once, and roughly 2.6% sits in the top ten. The germline V gene encodes CDR1 SQVTM and CDR2 ANQGSEA. The CDR3 is 13 amino acids. Trimming removed 6 bases at V and 9 bases at J, with 20 bases between. Sequencing was performed on PBMCs, taken before TCRalphabeta/CD19-depleted stem cell transplant. The TCR was taken from a girl aged 2 to 9 with Fanconi anemia, due to receive a stem cell transplant. V usage is TRBV29-1 and J usage is TRBJ1-1; D might be TRBD1 (5 bases). The CDR3 DNA reads as TGCAGCGTGGATATGCGGTACCTGGACAAAGCTTTCTTT. Translating it yields CSVDMRYLDKAFF.